Listed below are T cell receptor beta chains from one sample, sequenced in a study of blood T cells in healthy people across ages. TCRdb called the 5' RACE reads again in MiXCR, with one record for every CDR3 protein. The table lists approximately 880,000 distinct CDR3 sequences, under 50% of them singletons. What was sequenced was blood. The source of these receptors is a man aged 30 to 45 in good health. Each CDR3 is given with its conserved first and last residue. D genes are given only for firm matches. A row's size may be missing; if present it is once, few, many or a size class.

J: TRBJ1-2; V: TRBV27; length: 15; D: .; size: .; DNA: TGTGCCAGCAGTTTCGGGGGCGAAACAATCAATGGCTACACCTTC; CDR3: CASSFGGETINGYTF
J: TRBJ2-5; V: TRBV11-2; length: 12; D: .; size: .; DNA: TGTGCCAGCAGCTCACCCCACACAGAGCAGTACTTC; CDR3: CASSSPHTEQYF
J: TRBJ2-7; V: TRBV5-1; length: 14; D: .; size: .; DNA: TGCGCCAGCACCGATCCGGGCCGGACCTACGAGCAGTACTTC; CDR3: CASTDPGRTYEQYF
J: TRBJ1-1; V: TRBV7-2; length: 14; D: TRBD1; size: .; DNA: TGTGCCAGCAGCCCGGGACAGGCCTTTGTTGTAGCTTTCTTT; CDR3: CASSPGQAFVVAFF
J: TRBJ2-1; V: TRBV4-1; length: 18; D: TRBD1; size: .; DNA: TGCGCCAGCAGCCAAGACCGATACTGGACAGGGGTGAACAATGAGCAGTTCTTC; CDR3: CASSQDRYWTGVNNEQFF
J: TRBJ2-6; V: TRBV20-1; length: 16; D: .; size: few; DNA: TGCAGTGCTAGAGAGACTGCTTTCTCTGGGGCCAACGTCCTGACTTTC; CDR3: CSARETAFSGANVLTF
J: TRBJ1-6; V: TRBV25-1; length: 12; D: .; size: few; DNA: TGTGCCAGCAGTGAGGCGGACTCACCCCTCCACTTT; CDR3: CASSEADSPLHF
J: TRBJ2-3; V: TRBV3-1; length: 18; D: TRBD2; size: .; DNA: TGTGCCAGCAGCCAAGGAGCTTCCGGGACTAGATTGGGGCGGGCGCAGTATTTT; CDR3: CASSQGASGTRLGRAQYF
J: TRBJ2-1; V: TRBV7-9; length: 15; D: .; size: .; DNA: TGTGCCAGCAGCTTACGCTGGGAGACCTACAATGAGCAGTTCTTC; CDR3: CASSLRWETYNEQFF
J: TRBJ2-7; V: TRBV4-3; length: 17; D: .; size: few; DNA: TGCGCCAGCAGCCAAGGGACGCTCGCTCAGATAAACAATGAGCAGTACTTC; CDR3: CASSQGTLAQINNEQYF
J: TRBJ2-1; V: TRBV3-1; length: 14; D: TRBD2; size: once; DNA: TGTGCCGGCAGCCAAGGACTAGTTAGCAATGAGCAGTTCTTC; CDR3: CAGSQGLVSNEQFF
J: TRBJ2-1; V: TRBV6-2/TRBV6-3; length: 20; D: .; size: .; DNA: TGTGCCAGCAAACCAAAGTCATACTCGAGGGTTATGGTGTCCCGCCCTGAGCAGTTCTTC; CDR3: CASKPKSYSRVMVSRPEQFF
J: TRBJ2-2; V: TRBV9; length: 14; D: TRBD2; size: .; DNA: TGTGCCAGCAGCGTAGCTCCGGGGGGCGGGGAGCTGTTTTTT; CDR3: CASSVAPGGGELFF
J: TRBJ1-2; V: TRBV20-1; length: 13; D: TRBD1; size: .; DNA: TGCAGTGCCTTGGACAGGGGAAACTATGGCTACACCTTC; CDR3: CSALDRGNYGYTF
J: TRBJ2-1; V: TRBV27; length: 18; D: TRBD2; size: .; DNA: TGTGCCAGCAGTTTTCGACTAGCGGGCGATGCCTCTTACAATGAGCAGTTCTTC; CDR3: CASSFRLAGDASYNEQFF
J: TRBJ2-1; V: TRBV3-1; length: 14; D: TRBD2; size: many; DNA: TGTGCCAGCAGCCCTAGCGGGGATTACAATGAGCAGTTCTTC; CDR3: CASSPSGDYNEQFF
J: TRBJ2-1; V: TRBV27; length: 16; D: .; size: once; DNA: TGTGCCAGCAGTTTATCCCGGGCAGTAGGATACAATGAGCAGTTCTTC; CDR3: CASSLSRAVGYNEQFF
J: TRBJ2-3; V: TRBV7-9; length: 16; D: TRBD2; size: .; DNA: TGTGCCAGCGGAAAACTAGCGGGGGGTAGCACAGATACGCAGTATTTT; CDR3: CASGKLAGGSTDTQYF
J: TRBJ1-1; V: TRBV28; length: 12; D: TRBD1; size: few; DNA: TGTGCCAGCCTCAGGGGGGACACTGAAGCTTTCTTT; CDR3: CASLRGDTEAFF
J: TRBJ2-3; V: TRBV20-1; length: 14; D: TRBD2; size: .; DNA: TGCAGTGCTAGGCCGGGGGGACCCCAGGATACGCAGTATTTT; CDR3: CSARPGGPQDTQYF
J: TRBJ2-7; V: TRBV7-8; length: 16; D: TRBD2; size: .; DNA: TGTGCCAGCAGCTCCCAAGTGGTAGCGGGCTACAATGAGCAGTACTTC; CDR3: CASSSQVVAGYNEQYF
J: TRBJ2-5; V: TRBV2; length: 14; D: .; size: .; DNA: TGTGCCAGCAGTGTGGAACAGGGACAAGAAACCCAGTACTTC; CDR3: CASSVEQGQETQYF
J: TRBJ1-2; V: TRBV3-1; length: 13; D: .; size: .; DNA: TGTGCCAGCAGCCAAGATATGACGAGGGGCTACACCTTC; CDR3: CASSQDMTRGYTF
J: TRBJ1-6; V: TRBV20-1; length: 15; D: .; size: .; DNA: TGCAGTGCTAGAGACGGGAGTTTAAGGGGGTCACCCCTCCACTTT; CDR3: CSARDGSLRGSPLHF
J: TRBJ2-5; V: TRBV4-3; length: 16; D: TRBD1; size: .; DNA: TGCGCCAGCAGCCAAGAGGTTGACAGGGGACGGGAGACCCAGTACTTC; CDR3: CASSQEVDRGRETQYF
J: TRBJ2-5; V: TRBV20-1; length: 13; D: .; size: many; DNA: TGCAGTGCTCGCCCACCGTCTCGAGAGACCCAGTACTTC; CDR3: CSARPPSRETQYF
J: TRBJ2-5; V: TRBV10-3; length: 12; D: .; size: .; DNA: TGTGCCATCAGTGCTCGCGTAGAGACCCAGTACTTC; CDR3: CAISARVETQYF
J: TRBJ1-2; V: TRBV7-2; length: 13; D: .; size: .; DNA: TGTGCCAGCAGCTTGGGACCCTCGGGGGGCTACACCTTC; CDR3: CASSLGPSGGYTF
J: TRBJ1-1; V: TRBV5-6; length: 14; D: TRBD1; size: .; DNA: TGTGCCAGCAGTGAGGACAGGCGGAACACTGAAGCTTTCTTT; CDR3: CASSEDRRNTEAFF
J: TRBJ2-7; V: TRBV11-2; length: 16; D: .; size: few; DNA: TGTGCCACGGAGGACCCACCGAGAGGGCTTACCTACGAGCAGTACTTC; CDR3: CATEDPPRGLTYEQYF
J: TRBJ2-1; V: TRBV5-1; length: 13; D: TRBD2; size: .; DNA: TGCGCCAGCAGCCCAGAGGGACTAGCTGGGCAGTTCTTC; CDR3: CASSPEGLAGQFF
J: TRBJ2-7; V: TRBV4-2; length: 18; D: .; size: .; DNA: TGTGCCAGCAGCCAAGTTTCGGGGGTCAGGGGCCGTTACAATGAGCAGTACTTC; CDR3: CASSQVSGVRGRYNEQYF
J: TRBJ2-7; V: TRBV5-6; length: 15; D: TRBD2; size: .; DNA: TGTGCCAGCAGCTTGAAAGGGCGGGGGGCCTACGAGCAGTACTTC; CDR3: CASSLKGRGAYEQYF
J: TRBJ2-1; V: TRBV11-2; length: 20; D: TRBD2; size: few; DNA: TGTGCCAGCAGCTCTTCGCGGCTAGCGGGGGGCATTAGCTCCTACAATGAGCAGTTCTTC; CDR3: CASSSSRLAGGISSYNEQFF
J: TRBJ1-5; V: TRBV2; length: 15; D: .; size: .; DNA: TGTGCCAGCAGTGTCGGGGGATTGGGCAATCAGCCCCAGCATTTT; CDR3: CASSVGGLGNQPQHF
J: TRBJ2-5; V: TRBV3-1; length: 15; D: TRBD1; size: .; DNA: TGTGCCAGCAGCCAATTGACAGGGAAGAGAGAGACCCAGTACTTC; CDR3: CASSQLTGKRETQYF
J: TRBJ2-3; V: TRBV4-3; length: 15; D: TRBD1; size: .; DNA: TGCGCCAGCAGCCAGGACAGGGGGCGAACAGATACGCAGTATTTT; CDR3: CASSQDRGRTDTQYF
J: TRBJ2-7; V: TRBV25-1; length: 15; D: TRBD1; size: few; DNA: TGTGCCAGCAGTCAGACAGGGGTCTATACCTACGAGCAGTACTTC; CDR3: CASSQTGVYTYEQYF
J: TRBJ2-2; V: TRBV27; length: 13; D: .; size: .; DNA: TGTGCCAGCAGCTGGACCAACACCGGGGAGCTGTTTTTT; CDR3: CASSWTNTGELFF
J: TRBJ2-7; V: TRBV27; length: 15; D: TRBD1; size: few; DNA: TGTGCCAGCAGTGCCGGGACAGGGATATCCTACGAGCAGTACTTC; CDR3: CASSAGTGISYEQYF
J: TRBJ2-7; V: TRBV20-1; length: 11; D: .; size: few; DNA: TGCAGTGCGAGTGGGGGGTACGAGCAGTACTTC; CDR3: CSASGGYEQYF
J: TRBJ2-1; V: TRBV3-1; length: 15; D: .; size: once; DNA: TGTGCCAGCAGCTCCTACAGCAGCTCCTACAATGAGCAGTTCTTC; CDR3: CASSSYSSSYNEQFF
J: TRBJ2-5; V: TRBV4-1; length: 16; D: .; size: .; DNA: TGCGCCAGCAGCCAAGGGGACTCGCCTCTCGGGGAGACCCAGTACTTC; CDR3: CASSQGDSPLGETQYF
J: TRBJ2-7; V: TRBV12-3/TRBV12-4; length: 12; D: .; size: once; DNA: TGTGCCAGCAGTAGCGGACCGCACGAGCAGTACTTC; CDR3: CASSSGPHEQYF
J: TRBJ2-5; V: TRBV7-2; length: 14; D: TRBD2; size: many; DNA: TGTGCCAGCAGCCTAGACATCGGGCGGGGGTACCAGTACTTC; CDR3: CASSLDIGRGYQYF
J: TRBJ2-3; V: TRBV11-2; length: 14; D: .; size: many; DNA: TGTGCCAGCAGCTTATTAAGGGGGTGGGATACGCAGTATTTT; CDR3: CASSLLRGWDTQYF
J: TRBJ2-7; V: TRBV6-6; length: 13; D: .; size: .; DNA: TGTGCCAGCAGTGGGGACTCGCGGCCCGAGCAGTACTTC; CDR3: CASSGDSRPEQYF
J: TRBJ1-6; V: TRBV20-1; length: 15; D: .; size: few; DNA: TGCAGTGCTATTGCAGGGATCACCTATAATTCACCCCTCCACTTT; CDR3: CSAIAGITYNSPLHF
J: TRBJ1-1; V: TRBV4-1; length: 13; D: .; size: many; DNA: TGCGCCAGCAGCCAGAGGGGGGGGACTGAAGCTTTCTTT; CDR3: CASSQRGGTEAFF
J: TRBJ2-1; V: TRBV28; length: 16; D: TRBD2; size: few; DNA: TGTGCCAGCAGTTTATGGGCTAGCGGCTACTACAATGAGCAGTTCTTC; CDR3: CASSLWASGYYNEQFF
J: TRBJ1-1; V: TRBV30; length: 10; D: .; size: .; DNA: TGTGCCTGGACCTCCTGGGAAGCTTTCTTT; CDR3: CAWTSWEAFF
J: TRBJ1-1; V: TRBV11-1; length: 14; D: .; size: .; DNA: TGTGCCAGCAGCTCCAGGGGTTTGAACACTGAAGCTTTCTTT; CDR3: CASSSRGLNTEAFF
J: TRBJ2-5; V: TRBV25-1; length: 11; D: .; size: .; DNA: TGTGCCAGCAGTGAGGAGGTGACCCAGTACTTC; CDR3: CASSEEVTQYF
J: TRBJ1-5; V: TRBV7-2; length: 14; D: .; size: .; DNA: TGTGCCAGCAGCCGCGACAGCAACAATCAGCCCCAGCATTTT; CDR3: CASSRDSNNQPQHF
J: TRBJ1-1; V: TRBV12-3/TRBV12-4; length: 12; D: .; size: few; DNA: TGTGCCAGCAGGTGGGGTGGCACTGAAGCTTTCTTT; CDR3: CASRWGGTEAFF
J: TRBJ2-5; V: TRBV12-3/TRBV12-4; length: 15; D: TRBD1; size: .; DNA: TGTGCCAGCAGTTCGTTTACAGGGGGTCGGGAGACCCAGTACTTC; CDR3: CASSSFTGGRETQYF
J: TRBJ1-4; V: TRBV5-5; length: 16; D: TRBD1; size: .; DNA: TGTGCCAGCAGCCGGACAGGGGGCACTACTAATGAAAAACTGTTTTTT; CDR3: CASSRTGGTTNEKLFF